This entry describes one T cell receptor beta chain. The data were taken from a study of shared clonotypes between healthy human individuals. This CDR3 has 15 residues. Per germline, CDR1 SGHRS and CDR2 YFSETQ. V trimming: 3 bases; J trimming: 3 bases; junction bases outside the gene matches: 1. Produced via immunoSEQ multiplex PCR; TCRdb's table is partial and in-frame only. The sample holds about 1.5 million clones, approximately 97% seen once. This TCR was sampled from a young man in good health. Sequenced: naive CD4+ T cells sorted from blood. Subset given: CD45RA+ positively selected. This chain links TRBV5-1 with TRBJ2-3, with TRBD2 matching 13 bases. CDR3 amino acids: CASSSTSGRTDTQYF. The CDR3 region has the DNA TGCGCCAGCAGCTCGACTAGCGGGAGGACAGATACGCAGTATTTT.